A selection of T cell receptor beta chains follows, all from one sample in a study of CD8 T cells in ankylosing spondylitis. Via MiXCR, TCRdb re-called the 5' RACE reads, giving one row per CDR3 protein. The table lists over 200,000 distinct CDR3 sequences, about 10% of them singletons. The sequenced material came from blood, either unsorted or a sorted T cell fraction (not recorded which). The receptors here all came from a male donor with ankylosing spondylitis or in good health (not recorded which). Both conserved end residues are part of each CDR3. The D gene is left open where the match is weak. Part of the rows lack a size; the others show once, few, many or a class for expanded clones.

D	size	V	J	CDR3	DNA
TRBD1	many	TRBV5-1	TRBJ2-3	CASSLVGQGSADTQYF	TGCGCCAGCAGCTTGGTGGGACAGGGGTCCGCAGATACGCAGTATTTT
.	many	TRBV24-1	TRBJ2-3	CATSDPPLDTQYF	TGTGCCACCAGTGACCCGCCCCTGGATACGCAGTATTTT
.	many	TRBV6-5	TRBJ1-2	CASSYSLRGAQGIYGYTF	TGTGCCAGCAGTTACTCCCTACGGGGGGCACAGGGCATTTACGGCTACACCTTC
.	.	TRBV29-1	TRBJ1-2	CSVESDYGYTF	TGCAGCGTTGAATCGGACTATGGCTACACCTTC
.	many	TRBV20-1	TRBJ2-3	CSAGGVRGNVDTQYF	TGCAGTGCGGGGGGTGTCAGGGGGAATGTGGATACGCAGTATTTT
TRBD1	many	TRBV2	TRBJ2-2	CASRDRVGTGELFF	TGTGCCAGCAGGGACAGGGTTGGCACCGGGGAGCTGTTTTTT
.	.	TRBV24-1	TRBJ2-1	CATSEEGGAYNEQFF	TGTGCCACCAGTGAGGAAGGGGGGGCCTACAATGAGCAGTTCTTC
.	many	TRBV5-1	TRBJ2-6	CASSLLPGMPSGANVLTF	TGCGCCAGCAGCTTGTTACCGGGGATGCCTTCAGGGGCCAACGTCCTGACTTTC
TRBD2	many	TRBV29-1	TRBJ2-3	CSVLLTSGTDTQYF	TGCAGCGTTCTATTGACTAGCGGCACAGATACGCAGTATTTT
.	few	TRBV12-3/TRBV12-4	TRBJ1-3	CASSFDSRNTIYF	TGTGCCAGCAGTTTCGACAGTAGGAACACCATATATTTT
TRBD2	many	TRBV7-7	TRBJ2-5	CASGGYETQYF	TGTGCTAGCGGGGGATACGAGACCCAGTACTTC
TRBD2	many	TRBV10-3	TRBJ2-5	CAIRTSGGNQETQYF	TGTGCCATCAGAACTAGCGGGGGGAACCAAGAGACCCAGTACTTC
TRBD1	many	TRBV20-1	TRBJ2-1	CSARDQGKGGGSYNEQFF	TGCAGTGCTAGAGATCAGGGTAAAGGGGGCGGCTCCTACAATGAGCAGTTCTTC
.	many	TRBV6-1	TRBJ2-7	CASSELQWSYEQYF	TGTGCCAGCAGTGAACTTCAGTGGAGCTACGAGCAGTACTTC
.	few	TRBV9	TRBJ1-6	CASSAGLGDSPLHF	TGTGCCAGCAGCGCGGGCCTAGGGGATTCACCCCTCCACTTT
.	.	TRBV2	TRBJ1-5	CASRVYRVRHQPQHF	TGTGCCAGCAGAGTATACAGAGTTCGGCATCAGCCCCAGCATTTT
TRBD1	many	TRBV5-1	TRBJ1-1	CASSVRDRGNTEAFF	TGCGCCAGCAGCGTCCGGGACAGGGGGAACACTGAAGCTTTCTTT
.	many	TRBV9	TRBJ2-3	CASSPGGGPDTQYF	TGTGCCAGCAGCCCCGGAGGGGGCCCAGATACGCAGTATTTT
.	many	TRBV11-2	TRBJ2-7	CASSLRPAAYEQYF	TGTGCCAGCAGCTTACGCCCGGCCGCCTACGAGCAGTACTTC
TRBD1	.	TRBV29-1	TRBJ1-1	CSVTGVDTEAFF	TGCAGCGTTACAGGGGTGGACACTGAAGCTTTCTTT